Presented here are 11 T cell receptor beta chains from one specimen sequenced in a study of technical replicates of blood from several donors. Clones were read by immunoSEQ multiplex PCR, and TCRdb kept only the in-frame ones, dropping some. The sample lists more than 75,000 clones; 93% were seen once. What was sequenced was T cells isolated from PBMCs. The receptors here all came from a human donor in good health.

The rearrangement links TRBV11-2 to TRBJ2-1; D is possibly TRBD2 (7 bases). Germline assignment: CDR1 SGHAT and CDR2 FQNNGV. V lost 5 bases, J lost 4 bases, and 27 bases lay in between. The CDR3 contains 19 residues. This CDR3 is CASSPSTLIPGGPYNEQFF. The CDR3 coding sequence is TGTGCCAGCAGCCCCTCCACCCTCATTCCCGGGGGGCCATACAATGAGCAGTTCTTC.

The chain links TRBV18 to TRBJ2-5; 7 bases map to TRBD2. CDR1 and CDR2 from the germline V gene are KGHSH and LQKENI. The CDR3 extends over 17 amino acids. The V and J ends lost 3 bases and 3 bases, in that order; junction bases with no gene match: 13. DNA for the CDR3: TGTGCCAGCTCACCCCCTAAGCCAGTTGGGAGGGAAGAGACCCAGTACTTC. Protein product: CASSPPKPVGREETQYF.

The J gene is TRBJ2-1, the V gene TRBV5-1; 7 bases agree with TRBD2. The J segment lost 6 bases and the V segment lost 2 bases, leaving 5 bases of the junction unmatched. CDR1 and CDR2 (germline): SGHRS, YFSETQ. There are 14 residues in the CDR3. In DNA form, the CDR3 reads TGCGCCAGCAGCTTTGCGGGAGTAGGCAATGAGCAGTTCTTC. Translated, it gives CASSFAGVGNEQFF. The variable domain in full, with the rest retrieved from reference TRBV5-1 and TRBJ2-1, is KAGVTQTPRYLIKTRGQQVTLSCSPISGHRSVSWYQQTPGQGLQFLFEYFSETQRNKGNFPGRFSGRQFSNSRSEMNVSTLELGDSALYLCASSFAGVGNEQFFGPGTRLTVL.

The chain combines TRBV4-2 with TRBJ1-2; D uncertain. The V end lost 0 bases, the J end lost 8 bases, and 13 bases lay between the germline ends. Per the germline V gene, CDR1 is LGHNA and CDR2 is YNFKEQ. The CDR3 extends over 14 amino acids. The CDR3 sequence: CASSQEDRAGGYTF. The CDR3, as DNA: TGTGCCAGCAGCCAAGAGGATAGGGCGGGGGGCTACACCTTC.

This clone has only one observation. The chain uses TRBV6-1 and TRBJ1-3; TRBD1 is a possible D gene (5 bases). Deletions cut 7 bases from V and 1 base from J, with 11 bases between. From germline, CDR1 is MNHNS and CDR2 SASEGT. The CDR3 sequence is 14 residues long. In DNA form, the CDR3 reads TGTGCCAGCACCACAGGAAAATCTGGAAACACCATATATTTT. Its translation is CASTTGKSGNTIYF.

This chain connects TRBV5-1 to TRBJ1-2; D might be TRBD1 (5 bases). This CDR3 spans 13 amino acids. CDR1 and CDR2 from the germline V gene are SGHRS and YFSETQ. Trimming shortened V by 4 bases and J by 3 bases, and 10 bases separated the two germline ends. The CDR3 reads CASSRGGDYGYTF. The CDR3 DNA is TGCGCCAGCAGCCGCGGAGGGGACTATGGCTACACCTTC.

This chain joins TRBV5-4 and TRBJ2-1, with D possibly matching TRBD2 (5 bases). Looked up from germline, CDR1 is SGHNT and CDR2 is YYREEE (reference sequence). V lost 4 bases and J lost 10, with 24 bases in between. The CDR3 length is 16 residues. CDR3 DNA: TGTGCCAGCAGCCCCGGACTCGGAATTCCGGTCGAGGAGCAGTTCTTC. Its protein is CASSPGLGIPVEEQFF.

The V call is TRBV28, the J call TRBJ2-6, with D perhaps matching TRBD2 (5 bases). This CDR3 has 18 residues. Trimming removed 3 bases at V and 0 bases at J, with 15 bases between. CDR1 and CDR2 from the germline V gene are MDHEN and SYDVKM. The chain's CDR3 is CASSLGTGMGSGANVLTF. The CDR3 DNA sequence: TGTGCCAGCAGTTTGGGAACCGGGATGGGCTCTGGGGCCAACGTCCTGACTTTC.

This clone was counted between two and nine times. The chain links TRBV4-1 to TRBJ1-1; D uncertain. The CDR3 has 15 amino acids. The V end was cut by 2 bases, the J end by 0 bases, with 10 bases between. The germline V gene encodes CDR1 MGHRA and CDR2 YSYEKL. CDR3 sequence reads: CASSQPTLLNTEAFF. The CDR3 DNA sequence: TGCGCCAGCAGCCAACCGACACTGCTGAACACTGAAGCTTTCTTT.

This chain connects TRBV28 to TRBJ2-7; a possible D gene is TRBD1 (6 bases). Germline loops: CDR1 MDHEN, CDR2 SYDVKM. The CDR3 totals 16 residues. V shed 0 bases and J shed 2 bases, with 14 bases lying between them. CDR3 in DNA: TGTGCCAGCAGTTTATGGGACCCCGGACAGCCCTACGAGCAGTACTTC. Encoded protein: CASSLWDPGQPYEQYF.

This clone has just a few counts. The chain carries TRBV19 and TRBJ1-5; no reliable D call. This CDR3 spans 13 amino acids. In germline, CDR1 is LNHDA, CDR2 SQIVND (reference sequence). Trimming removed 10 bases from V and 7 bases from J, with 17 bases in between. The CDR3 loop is CATGRGGGQPQHF. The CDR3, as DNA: TGTGCCACTGGGCGGGGAGGCGGGCAGCCCCAGCATTTT.